What follows are 2 T cell receptor beta chains derived from one specimen sequenced in a study of Ad26.COV2.S vaccination and SARS-CoV-2 variants. The assay was immunoSEQ multiplex PCR, and TCRdb's table has in-frame clones only and misses some. The sample includes roughly 240,000 clones, more than 75% of them seen just once. Treatment meaning: roughly 20 received Ad26.COV2.S at low or high dose, single or two shots; about 5 received placebo; per-sample allocation not given. All samples were drawn on day 63, counting from the first vaccine or placebo injection. Sequencing was performed on peripheral blood, taken in a trial of Ad26.COV2.S vaccine versus placebo. These receptors were taken from a person aged 18-65 years who received the Ad26.COV2.S COVID-19 vaccine or a placebo.

The chain has TRBV30 and TRBJ1-1; TRBD1 matches at 7 bases. Germline loops: CDR1 GTSNPN, CDR2 SVGIG (reference sequence). The V and J ends lost 0 bases and 6 bases, in that order; junction bases with no gene match: 16. This CDR3 is 17 amino acids long. Here the CDR3 reads CAWSVPLLDTGVPEAFF. The CDR3 nucleotides are TGTGCCTGGAGTGTCCCCCTTCTAGACACAGGGGTCCCTGAAGCTTTCTTT.

This chain joins TRBV6-5 and TRBJ1-6, with TRBD1 matching 7 bases. The CDR3 has 15 residues. Germline CDR1 MNHEY, CDR2 SVGAGI. CDR3 nucleotides: TGTCGAAAGGGACAGATCAATGACCTACCCTCACCCCTCCACTTT. Protein: CRKGQINDLPSPLHF.